This T cell receptor (beta chain) comes out of a study of control samples from healthy donors and cancer patients. Germline-derived CDR1 and CDR2 are SGHVS and FQNEAQ. CDR3 size: 15 residues. Trimming took off 1 base at V and 10 bases at J, with 17 bases between the two ends. The method was immunoSEQ multiplex PCR; TCRdb's version includes in-frame clones alone and lacks a portion of them. The profile shows about 170,000 clones, about 90% of them singletons. This chain links TRBV7-8 with TRBJ2-1; D possibly corresponds to TRBD2 (5 bases). The clonotype was recovered from a woman aged 25-40 years in good health. The sequenced sample was blood. The CDR3 nucleotides are TGTGCCAGCAGCTTAGTTTCGGGGTGGGGAAGAGAGCAGTTCTTC. As protein: CASSLVSGWGREQFF.